This T cell receptor (beta chain) comes out of a study of blood T cell repertoires in COVID-19. In the study overall: Acute-phase and convalescent COVID-19 samples originated in the United States, Italy and Spain.

In the original analysis: The authors estimated nucleated cell counts from reference gene primer amplification. Some clones are missing from TCRdb's copy, which holds only in-frame ones; the method was immunoSEQ multiplex PCR. V, J and clone size derive from that table, while D and trimming were established from the DNA sequence. This repertoire shows 25,000 to 35,000 clones, less than 85% found once; its top ten account for 40% to 50%. Trimming removed 4 bases at V and 0 bases at J, with 10 bases between. The CDR3 is 14 residues long. The germline gives CDR1 SQVTM, CDR2 ANQGSEA. The sample taken for sequencing was peripheral blood. The TCR sequence derives from a woman at least 80 years old with acute or convalescent COVID-19. This chain uses TRBV29-1 with TRBJ2-1, with TRBD2 as a possible D gene (6 bases). The CDR3 DNA reads TGCAGCGTTGTACGGGGGACCTCCTACAATGAGCAGTTCTTC. This sequence encodes CSVVRGTSYNEQFF.